These T cell receptor beta chains were read from a single sample in a study of blood T cell repertoires in COVID-19. The table came from immunoSEQ multiplex PCR; TCRdb's copy has only in-frame clones and leaves some out. This sample has some 130,000 clones, with over 70% found just once. Input material: peripheral blood. Receptors were obtained from an elderly man with acute or convalescent COVID-19. Each CDR3 is given with its conserved first and last residue. Fields, in order: J gene, D gene, clone size, V gene, CDR3 protein, CDR3 DNA. A D gene is named only where the DNA matches it firmly. Not every row has a clone size; where given, it reads once, few, many or a size class.

j_gene: TRBJ1-1; d_gene: .; abundance: .; v_gene: TRBV12-3/TRBV12-4; CDR3aa: CASSSAGREAFF; CDR3nt: TGTGCCAGCAGTTCGGCTGGGAGAGAAGCTTTCTTT
j_gene: TRBJ1-3; d_gene: TRBD1; abundance: .; v_gene: TRBV6-1; CDR3aa: CASSGQGPGSGNTIYF; CDR3nt: TGTGCCAGCAGTGGACAGGGCCCTGGCTCTGGAAACACCATATATTTT
j_gene: TRBJ1-2; d_gene: .; abundance: .; v_gene: TRBV18; CDR3aa: CASSRGGSSNYGYTF; CDR3nt: TGTGCCAGCTCCCGCGGGGGGAGCTCTAACTATGGCTACACCTTC
j_gene: TRBJ2-6; d_gene: .; abundance: .; v_gene: TRBV28; CDR3aa: CASSSSQSGANVLTF; CDR3nt: TGTGCCAGCAGTTCATCTCAGTCTGGGGCCAACGTCCTGACTTTC
j_gene: TRBJ2-7; d_gene: TRBD2; abundance: .; v_gene: TRBV2; CDR3aa: CASSGGTSRAYEQYF; CDR3nt: TGTGCCAGCAGTGGAGGGACTAGCAGGGCCTACGAGCAGTACTTC
j_gene: TRBJ2-1; d_gene: .; abundance: .; v_gene: TRBV19; CDR3aa: CASSIGGTSSYNEQFF; CDR3nt: TGTGCCAGTAGTATAGGGGGAACTAGCTCCTACAATGAGCAGTTCTTC
j_gene: TRBJ2-4; d_gene: TRBD1; abundance: .; v_gene: TRBV3-1/TRBV3-2; CDR3aa: CASSPRHRDSLAKNIQYF; CDR3nt: TGTGCCAGCAGCCCTCGCCATCGGGACAGTTTAGCCAAAAACATTCAGTACTTC
j_gene: TRBJ2-1; d_gene: TRBD1; abundance: .; v_gene: TRBV27; CDR3aa: CASSLWDRAGNEQFF; CDR3nt: TGTGCCAGCAGTTTATGGGACAGGGCCGGAAATGAGCAGTTCTTC
j_gene: TRBJ2-7; d_gene: .; abundance: .; v_gene: TRBV7-9; CDR3aa: CASSRPGESYEQYF; CDR3nt: TGTGCCAGCAGCCGACCAGGCGAAAGCTACGAGCAGTACTTC
j_gene: TRBJ1-1; d_gene: .; abundance: .; v_gene: TRBV27; CDR3aa: CASSRLRERGTEAFF; CDR3nt: TGTGCCAGCAGTCGGTTGCGGGAAAGGGGCACTGAAGCTTTCTTT
j_gene: TRBJ1-6; d_gene: TRBD1; abundance: .; v_gene: TRBV5-1; CDR3aa: CASSLGQVSSPLHF; CDR3nt: TGCGCCAGCAGCCTAGGACAGGTCAGTTCACCCCTCCACTTT
j_gene: TRBJ2-1; d_gene: TRBD2; abundance: many; v_gene: TRBV5-1; CDR3aa: CARSLDGGGAWGSRFF; CDR3nt: TGCGCCCGCAGCTTGGATGGCGGGGGGGCGTGGGGGAGCCGGTTCTTC
j_gene: TRBJ1-2; d_gene: .; abundance: .; v_gene: TRBV19; CDR3aa: CASGGGPGGYTF; CDR3nt: TGTGCCAGTGGGGGGGGGCCGGGAGGCTACACCTTC
j_gene: TRBJ2-2; d_gene: TRBD2; abundance: .; v_gene: TRBV18; CDR3aa: CASSPALAGENTGELFF; CDR3nt: TGTGCCAGCTCACCAGCACTAGCGGGGGAGAACACCGGGGAGCTGTTTTTT
j_gene: TRBJ2-3; d_gene: .; abundance: once; v_gene: TRBV3-1/TRBV3-2; CDR3aa: CASSQARGSGTPDTQYF; CDR3nt: TGTGCCAGCAGCCAGGCTAGGGGCTCAGGCACCCCAGATACGCAGTATTTT
j_gene: TRBJ2-3; d_gene: .; abundance: .; v_gene: TRBV7-2; CDR3aa: CASSGRVTDTQYF; CDR3nt: TGTGCCAGCTCCGGCAGGGTGACAGATACGCAGTATTTT
j_gene: TRBJ1-1; d_gene: .; abundance: once; v_gene: TRBV5-1; CDR3aa: CASSLSQVNTEAFF; CDR3nt: TGCGCCAGCAGCTTGTCGCAGGTGAACACTGAAGCTTTCTTT
j_gene: TRBJ2-3; d_gene: .; abundance: .; v_gene: TRBV24-1; CDR3aa: CATSDKFWGGADRTSTDTQYF; CDR3nt: TGTGCCACCAGTGACAAATTCTGGGGGGGGGCCGACCGAACTAGCACAGATACGCAGTATTTT
j_gene: TRBJ1-6; d_gene: .; abundance: .; v_gene: TRBV6-5; CDR3aa: CASTQVNSPLHF; CDR3nt: TGTGCCAGCACACAGGTGAATTCACCCCTCCACTTT
j_gene: TRBJ2-2; d_gene: TRBD1; abundance: .; v_gene: TRBV5-1; CDR3aa: CASSLGPRTGSTGELFF; CDR3nt: TGCGCCAGCAGCTTGGGCCCTCGGACAGGGAGCACCGGGGAGCTGTTTTTT
j_gene: TRBJ1-2; d_gene: .; abundance: .; v_gene: TRBV5-5; CDR3aa: CASSLSPGDDYGYTF; CDR3nt: TGTGCCAGCAGCTTGAGTCCAGGGGACGACTATGGCTACACCTTC
j_gene: TRBJ2-7; d_gene: TRBD1; abundance: .; v_gene: TRBV6-5; CDR3aa: CASSYAGRGLYEQYF; CDR3nt: TGTGCCAGCAGTTACGCGGGCAGGGGGCTCTACGAGCAGTACTTC
j_gene: TRBJ1-2; d_gene: TRBD1; abundance: .; v_gene: TRBV30; CDR3aa: CAWNKDLGVGQGAFRGYTF; CDR3nt: TGTGCCTGGAACAAAGATCTCGGCGTAGGACAGGGGGCCTTTCGAGGCTACACCTTC
j_gene: TRBJ2-7; d_gene: .; abundance: .; v_gene: TRBV19; CDR3aa: CASSPPHTDYEQYF; CDR3nt: TGTGCCAGTAGTCCCCCGCACACCGACTACGAGCAGTACTTC
j_gene: TRBJ1-1; d_gene: .; abundance: .; v_gene: TRBV10-3; CDR3aa: CAISETGTINTEAFF; CDR3nt: TGTGCCATCAGTGAGACCGGGACTATCAACACTGAAGCTTTCTTT
j_gene: TRBJ1-4; d_gene: TRBD1; abundance: .; v_gene: TRBV2; CDR3aa: CASSVQQGKGEKLFF; CDR3nt: TGTGCCAGCAGTGTTCAACAGGGGAAGGGTGAAAAACTGTTTTTT
j_gene: TRBJ1-6; d_gene: .; abundance: many; v_gene: TRBV4-1; CDR3aa: CASSQEASGVWSPLHF; CDR3nt: TGCGCCAGCAGCCAAGAAGCAAGCGGGGTTTGGTCACCCCTCCACTTT
j_gene: TRBJ2-3; d_gene: TRBD1; abundance: .; v_gene: TRBV11-3; CDR3aa: CASSPPGQGALDTQYF; CDR3nt: TGTGCCAGCAGCCCTCCGGGACAGGGGGCATTAGATACGCAGTATTTT
j_gene: TRBJ1-2; d_gene: .; abundance: .; v_gene: TRBV25-1; CDR3aa: CASSEGAGFGYTF; CDR3nt: TGTGCCAGCAGTGAAGGCGCAGGGTTCGGCTACACCTTC
j_gene: TRBJ2-1; d_gene: .; abundance: .; v_gene: TRBV7-2; CDR3aa: CASSLGAGSPSYNEQFF; CDR3nt: TGTGCCAGCAGCTTAGGGGCAGGGTCCCCCTCCTACAATGAGCAGTTCTTC
j_gene: TRBJ2-7; d_gene: TRBD1; abundance: many; v_gene: TRBV7-9; CDR3aa: CASSLGTGKHYEQYF; CDR3nt: TGTGCCAGCAGCTTAGGGACAGGGAAGCACTACGAGCAGTACTTC
j_gene: TRBJ1-4; d_gene: .; abundance: few; v_gene: TRBV27; CDR3aa: CASSRSWGGEKLFF; CDR3nt: TGTGCCAGCAGTAGGTCCTGGGGGGGTGAAAAACTGTTTTTT
j_gene: TRBJ2-2; d_gene: .; abundance: .; v_gene: TRBV30; CDR3aa: CAWSLGRGPGELFF; CDR3nt: TGTGCCTGGAGTTTGGGGAGAGGACCCGGGGAGCTGTTTTTT
j_gene: TRBJ2-1; d_gene: TRBD2; abundance: .; v_gene: TRBV5-1; CDR3aa: CASSLGGGSSYNEQFF; CDR3nt: TGCGCCAGCAGCTTGGGCGGGGGATCCTCCTACAATGAGCAGTTCTTC
j_gene: TRBJ1-2; d_gene: TRBD1; abundance: .; v_gene: TRBV7-9; CDR3aa: CASSSDRGYGYTF; CDR3nt: TGTGCCAGCAGCTCGGACAGGGGCTATGGCTACACCTTC
j_gene: TRBJ2-5; d_gene: TRBD2; abundance: .; v_gene: TRBV20-1; CDR3aa: CSASRSGATGETQYF; CDR3nt: TGCAGTGCTAGTCGCAGCGGGGCAACCGGGGAGACCCAGTACTTC
j_gene: TRBJ1-3; d_gene: .; abundance: .; v_gene: TRBV30; CDR3aa: CAWSVLIGGSGNTIYF; CDR3nt: TGTGCCTGGAGTGTTTTGATTGGGGGGTCTGGAAACACCATATATTTT